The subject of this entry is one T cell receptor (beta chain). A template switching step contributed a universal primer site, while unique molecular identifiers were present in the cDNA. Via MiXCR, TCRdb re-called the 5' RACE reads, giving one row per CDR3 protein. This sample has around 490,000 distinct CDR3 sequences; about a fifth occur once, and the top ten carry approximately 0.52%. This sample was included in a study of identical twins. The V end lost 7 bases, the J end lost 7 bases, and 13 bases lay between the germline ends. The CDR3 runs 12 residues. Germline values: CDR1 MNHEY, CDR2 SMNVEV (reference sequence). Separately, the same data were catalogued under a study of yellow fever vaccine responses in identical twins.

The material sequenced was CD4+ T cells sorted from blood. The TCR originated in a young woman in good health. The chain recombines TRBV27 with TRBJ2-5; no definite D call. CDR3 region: CASTTTWGTQYF. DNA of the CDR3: TGTGCCAGCACCACGACTTGGGGGACCCAGTACTTC.